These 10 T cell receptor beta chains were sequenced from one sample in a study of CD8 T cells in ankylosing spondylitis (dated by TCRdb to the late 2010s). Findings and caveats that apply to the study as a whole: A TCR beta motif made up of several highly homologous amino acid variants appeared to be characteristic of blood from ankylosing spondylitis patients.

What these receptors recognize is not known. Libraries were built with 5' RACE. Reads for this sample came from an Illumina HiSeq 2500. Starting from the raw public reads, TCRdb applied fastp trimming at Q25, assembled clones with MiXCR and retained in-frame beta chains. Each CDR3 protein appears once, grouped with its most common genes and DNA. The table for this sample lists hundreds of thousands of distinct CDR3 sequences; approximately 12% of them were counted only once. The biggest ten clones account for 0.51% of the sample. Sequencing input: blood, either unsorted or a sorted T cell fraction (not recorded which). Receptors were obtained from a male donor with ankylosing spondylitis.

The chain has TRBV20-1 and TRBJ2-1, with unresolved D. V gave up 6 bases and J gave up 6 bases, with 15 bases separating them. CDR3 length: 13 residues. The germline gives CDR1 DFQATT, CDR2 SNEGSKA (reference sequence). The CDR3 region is CSAFRSGGNEQFF. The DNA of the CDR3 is TGCAGTGCCTTCCGGTCGGGCGGCAATGAGCAGTTCTTC.

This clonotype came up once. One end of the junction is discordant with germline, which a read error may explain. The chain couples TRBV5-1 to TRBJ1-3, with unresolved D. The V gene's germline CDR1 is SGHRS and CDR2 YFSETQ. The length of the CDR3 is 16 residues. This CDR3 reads CASSQDISNSANTIYF. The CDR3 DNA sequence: TGCGCCAGCAGCCAGGATATCTCGAACTCTGCAAACACCATATATTTT. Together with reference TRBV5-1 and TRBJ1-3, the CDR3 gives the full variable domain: KAGVTQTPRYLIKTRGQQVTLSCSPISGHRSVSWYQQTPGQGLQFLFEYFSETQRNKGNFPGRFSGRQFSNSRSEMNVSTLELGDSALYLCASSQDISNSANTIYFGEGSWLTVV.

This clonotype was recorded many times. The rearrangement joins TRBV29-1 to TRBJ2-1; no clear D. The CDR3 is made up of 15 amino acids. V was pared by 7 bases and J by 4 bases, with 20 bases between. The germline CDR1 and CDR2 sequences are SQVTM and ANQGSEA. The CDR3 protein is CSAREGLEDYNEQFF. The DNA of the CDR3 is TGCAGCGCCCGAGAAGGCCTAGAAGATTACAATGAGCAGTTCTTC.

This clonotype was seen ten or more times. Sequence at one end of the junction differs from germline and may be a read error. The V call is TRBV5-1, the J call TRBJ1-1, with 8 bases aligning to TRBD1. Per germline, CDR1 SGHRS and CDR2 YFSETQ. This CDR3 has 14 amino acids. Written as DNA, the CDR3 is TGTGCCAGCAGCGCCGGGACAGGGAACACTGAAGCTTTCTTT. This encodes CASSAGTGNTEAFF. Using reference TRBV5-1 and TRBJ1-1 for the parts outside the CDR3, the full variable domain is KAGVTQTPRYLIKTRGQQVTLSCSPISGHRSVSWYQQTPGQGLQFLFEYFSETQRNKGNFPGRFSGRQFSNSRSEMNVSTLELGDSALYLCASSAGTGNTEAFFGQGTRLTVV.

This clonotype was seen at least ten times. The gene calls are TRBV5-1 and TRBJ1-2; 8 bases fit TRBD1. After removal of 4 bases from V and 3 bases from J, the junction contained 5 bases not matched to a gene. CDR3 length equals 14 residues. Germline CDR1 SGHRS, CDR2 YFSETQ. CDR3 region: CASSAGQEDYGYTF. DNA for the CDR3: TGCGCCAGCAGCGCGGGACAGGAGGACTATGGCTACACCTTC.

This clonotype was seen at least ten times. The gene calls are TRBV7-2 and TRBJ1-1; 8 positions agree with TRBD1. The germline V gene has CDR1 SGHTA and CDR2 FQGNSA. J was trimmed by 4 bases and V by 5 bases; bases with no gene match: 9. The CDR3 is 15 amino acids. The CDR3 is CASSETGALSTEAFF. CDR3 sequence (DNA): TGTGCCAGCAGCGAGACAGGGGCTCTGTCCACTGAAGCTTTCTTT. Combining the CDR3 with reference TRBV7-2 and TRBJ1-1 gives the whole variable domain GAGVSQSPSNKVTEKGKDVELRCDPISGHTALYWYRQSLGQGLEFLIYFQGNSAPDKSGLPSDRFSAERTGGSVSTLTIQRTQQEDSAVYLCASSETGALSTEAFFGQGTRLTVV.

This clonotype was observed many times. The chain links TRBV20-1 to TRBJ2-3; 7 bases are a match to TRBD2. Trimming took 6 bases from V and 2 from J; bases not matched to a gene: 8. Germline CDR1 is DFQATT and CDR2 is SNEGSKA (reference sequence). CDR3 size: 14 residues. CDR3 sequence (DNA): TGCAGTGCGACCAGACTAGCCAACACAGATACGCAGTATTTT. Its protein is CSATRLANTDTQYF.

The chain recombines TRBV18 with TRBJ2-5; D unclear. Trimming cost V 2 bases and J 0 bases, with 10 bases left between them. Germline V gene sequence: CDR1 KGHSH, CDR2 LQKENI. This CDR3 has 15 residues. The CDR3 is CASSPSATYQETQYF. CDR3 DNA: TGTGCCAGCTCACCATCGGCAACGTACCAAGAGACCCAGTACTTC.

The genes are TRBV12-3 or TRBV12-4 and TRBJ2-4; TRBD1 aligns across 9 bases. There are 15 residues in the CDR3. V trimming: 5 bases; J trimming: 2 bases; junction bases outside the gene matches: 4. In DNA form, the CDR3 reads TGTGCCAGCAGTACACAGGGGGCGTCCAAAAACATTCAGTACTTC. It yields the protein CASSTQGASKNIQYF.

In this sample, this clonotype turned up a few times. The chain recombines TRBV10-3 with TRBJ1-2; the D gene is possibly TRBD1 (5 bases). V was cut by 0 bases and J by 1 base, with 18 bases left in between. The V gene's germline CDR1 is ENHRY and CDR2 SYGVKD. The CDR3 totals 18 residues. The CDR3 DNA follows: TGTGCCATCAGTGAGTCCGAGGGGCTGAATTCCGTTAACTATGGCTACACCTTC. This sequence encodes CAISESEGLNSVNYGYTF.